The next 19 T cell receptor beta chains were all read from a single sample in a study of shared T cell receptors in the human thymus. Only in-frame clones appear in the TCRdb table, and some are missing; sequencing was by immunoSEQ multiplex PCR. The table includes approximately 660,000 clones, roughly 90% detected once. The same specimen was also included in a second study, on human thymus T cells.

Sequencing was carried out using thymocytes. The origin of the receptors is a boy under three years old with a congenital heart defect.

This sequence joins TRBV6-5 and TRBJ2-7; a possible D gene is TRBD1 (6 bases). With 5 bases removed from V and 3 bases from J, the gap between germline ends came to 8 bases. The CDR3 runs 12 residues. The V gene's germline CDR1 is MNHEY and CDR2 SVGAGI. CDR3 DNA: TGTGCCAGCAGTCAACAGGGCTACGAGCAGTACTTC. Translated, it gives CASSQQGYEQYF.

The chain links TRBV4-2 to TRBJ2-7; 8 bases fit TRBD2. The CDR3 totals 18 residues. J was trimmed by 2 bases and V by 4 bases; bases with no gene match: 16. Germline assignment: CDR1 LGHNA and CDR2 YNFKEQ. This chain's CDR3 is CASSRGGAAGGPAYEQYF. Written as DNA, the CDR3 is TGTGCCAGCAGCCGAGGGGGGGCGGCGGGAGGCCCAGCCTACGAGCAGTACTTC.

The CDR3 DNA reads TGTGCCAGCAGTTTTGATGGGGGAGGGGGAGAGACCCAGTACTTC. This codes for CASSFDGGGGETQYF. This chain connects TRBV28 to TRBJ2-5; D is possibly TRBD2 (7 bases). This CDR3 comprises 15 residues. Trimming stripped 3 bases from V and 4 bases from J, with 15 bases between. The V gene's germline CDR1 is MDHEN and CDR2 SYDVKM.

The chain is built from TRBV27 and TRBJ2-7; 10 bases map to TRBD2. The CDR3 runs 14 residues. The germline gives CDR1 MNHEY, CDR2 SMNVEV (reference sequence). V gave up 1 base and J gave up 4 bases; unmatched junction bases: 1. CDR3 DNA: TGTGCCAGCAGTTTATTTAGCGGGGGGTACGAGCAGTACTTC. This codes for CASSLFSGGYEQYF.

The gene calls are TRBV10-3 and TRBJ2-7, with no clear D. This CDR3 is 14 amino acids long. Germline V gene data show CDR1 as ENHRY and CDR2 as SYGVKD. Trimming took off 6 bases at V and 4 bases at J, with 16 bases between the two ends. The CDR3 spells CAISPTKRVYEQYF. CDR3 bases: TGTGCCATCAGCCCGACGAAACGGGTTTACGAGCAGTACTTC.

The chain uses TRBV6-5 and TRBJ1-2; D is unresolved. The CDR3 has 12 residues. Germline CDR1 reads MNHEY; CDR2 reads SVGAGI. Deletions cut 8 bases from V and 4 bases from J, with 11 bases between. This CDR3 reads CASFRGGYGYTF. CDR3 sequence (DNA): TGTGCCAGCTTCCGAGGAGGCTATGGCTACACCTTC.

The chain combines TRBV28 with TRBJ2-1; TRBD2 matches at 7 bases. The CDR3 length is 13 residues. Per germline, CDR1 MDHEN and CDR2 SYDVKM. The CDR3 DNA follows: TGTGCTAACCCCCTAGCGGATTACAATGAGCAGTTCTTC. Translated: CANPLADYNEQFF.

V usage is TRBV14 and J usage is TRBJ2-6, with D possibly matching TRBD1 (6 bases). V lost 3 bases and J lost 0, with 15 bases in between. The germline CDR1 and CDR2 sequences are SGHDN and FVKESK. The CDR3 is made up of 18 amino acids. The CDR3 protein is CASSHKRTALSGANVLTF. The CDR3 DNA reads as TGTGCCAGCAGCCACAAGAGGACAGCTCTCTCTGGGGCCAACGTCCTGACTTTC.

This clone was recorded a few times. V gene TRBV12-5 combines with J gene TRBJ2-2, with unresolved D. Germline CDR1 LGHNT, CDR2 FRNRAP. The V end lost 5 bases, the J end lost 1 base, and 2 bases lay between the germline ends. The CDR3 spans 12 residues. The CDR3 sequence: CASGQNTGELFF. The CDR3 coding sequence is TGTGCTAGTGGTCAGAACACCGGGGAGCTGTTTTTT.

The rearrangement joins TRBV14 to TRBJ1-1, with a tentative D call TRBD1 (6 bases). Between the trimmed V and J ends, which lost 4 bases and 6 bases, there was a span of 27 bases. Germline CDR1 and CDR2: SGHDN and FVKESK. This CDR3 is 18 amino acids long. The CDR3 region is CASSRIPKAGRGGSEAFF. CDR3 DNA sequence: TGTGCCAGCAGCCGAATTCCGAAAGCGGGGAGGGGGGGGTCTGAAGCTTTCTTT.

This sequence joins TRBV5-5 and TRBJ1-1, with 7 bases that match TRBD1. Per germline, CDR1 SGHKS and CDR2 YYEKEE (reference sequence). The ends lost 3 bases at V and 5 bases at J; junction bases unmatched: 10. The CDR3 totals 15 residues. In DNA form, the CDR3 reads TGTGCCAGCAGCTCCTGGAGGGGGCGCGAGACTGAAGCTTTCTTT. It codes for CASSSWRGRETEAFF.

A note on this clone: At one end the junction does not follow the germline gene, possibly because of a read error. The chain is built from TRBV6-5 and TRBJ1-2, with 8 bases fitting TRBD1. The germline V gene has CDR1 MNHEY and CDR2 SVGAGI. The CDR3 totals 13 residues. The DNA of the CDR3 is TGTGCCAGCAGTTACCGGACAGGGAAGGGCTACCCCTTC. Protein product: CASSYRTGKGYPF.

The chain combines TRBV27 with TRBJ2-7, with a tentative D call TRBD2 (5 bases). V was pared by 2 bases and J by 4 bases, with 18 bases between. The CDR3 sequence is 16 residues long. In germline, CDR1 is MNHEY, CDR2 SMNVEV (reference sequence). CDR3 nucleotide sequence: TGTGCCAGCAGTTTAAGTGTACCGAACGGGAAGTACGAGCAGTACTTC. This gives the protein CASSLSVPNGKYEQYF.

This chain uses TRBV4-3 with TRBJ2-2; D is perhaps TRBD2 (6 bases). V dropped 3 bases and J dropped 5 bases, with 28 bases sitting between them. The CDR3 covers 20 residues. Germline values: CDR1 LGHNA, CDR2 YSLEER. The CDR3 DNA reads TGCGCCAGCAGCCACCCCACTTGGGCGGGGCGAGAGTTAGGGACCGGGGAGCTGTTTTTT. Its translation: CASSHPTWAGRELGTGELFF.

The CDR3 nucleotides read TGTGCCAGTAGTATGAAGACGATTAGCGGGAGAGCCACCGGGGAGCTGTTTTTT. The encoded protein is CASSMKTISGRATGELFF. The rearrangement joins TRBV19 to TRBJ2-2; 9 bases map to TRBD2. The trim removed 3 bases at V and 4 bases at J, leaving 12 bases unmatched. From germline, CDR1 is LNHDA and CDR2 SQIVND (reference sequence). The CDR3 has 18 amino acids.

V gene TRBV28 combines with J gene TRBJ2-7, with 12 bases that match TRBD1. Germline CDR1 and CDR2: MDHEN and SYDVKM. V was pared by 3 bases and J by 3 bases, with 9 bases of the junction left unmatched. The CDR3 runs 17 residues. Here the CDR3 DNA reads TGTGCCAGCAGTTTGGGCTGGGACAGGGGGCTTGGCTACGAGCAGTACTTC. It yields the protein CASSLGWDRGLGYEQYF.

The V and J genes are TRBV27 and TRBJ1-5, with 7 bases fitting TRBD1. Germline V gene data show CDR1 as MNHEY and CDR2 as SMNVEV (reference sequence). CDR3 length: 16 residues. Unmatched junction bases numbered 6, after V lost 3 bases and J lost 1 base. The CDR3, as DNA: TGTGCCAGCAGTTTGTCGGGACAGCTAAGCAATCAGCCCCAGCATTTT. This codes for CASSLSGQLSNQPQHF.

This clone was counted once. CDR3 DNA: TGTGCCAGCAGCGTATTCAGGGATACTGAAGCTTTCTTT. Residues: CASSVFRDTEAFF. The rearrangement joins TRBV9 to TRBJ1-1, with D perhaps TRBD1 (5 bases). The CDR3 length is 13 residues. V lost 1 base and J lost 5, with 9 bases in between. Germline CDR1 and CDR2: SGDLS and YYNGEE.

The chain is built from TRBV18 and TRBJ1-2, with 7 bases identical to TRBD1. Losses at the gene ends were 6 bases for V and 0 bases for J; bases not matched to a gene: 1. Germline loops: CDR1 KGHSH, CDR2 LQKENI. The CDR3 contains 13 residues. In nucleotides, the CDR3 is TGTGCCAGCTCCGACAGGGCTAACTATGGCTACACCTTC. This gives the protein CASSDRANYGYTF.